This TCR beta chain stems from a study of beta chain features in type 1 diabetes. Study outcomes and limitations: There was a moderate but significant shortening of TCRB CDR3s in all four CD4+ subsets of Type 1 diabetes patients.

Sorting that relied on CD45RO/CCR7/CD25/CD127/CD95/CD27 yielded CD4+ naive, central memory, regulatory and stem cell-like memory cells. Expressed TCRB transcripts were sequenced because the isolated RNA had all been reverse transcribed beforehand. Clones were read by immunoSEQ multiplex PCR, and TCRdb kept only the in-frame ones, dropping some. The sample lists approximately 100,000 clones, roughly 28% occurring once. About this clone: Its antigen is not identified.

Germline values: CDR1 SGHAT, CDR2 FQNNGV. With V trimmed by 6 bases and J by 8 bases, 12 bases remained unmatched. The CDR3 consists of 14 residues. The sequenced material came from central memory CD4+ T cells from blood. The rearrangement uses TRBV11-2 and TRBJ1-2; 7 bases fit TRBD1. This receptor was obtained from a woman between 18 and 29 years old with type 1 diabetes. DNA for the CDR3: TGTGCCAGCAGTTCCCTGACAGGGTGGATGGGCTACACCTTC. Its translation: CASSSLTGWMGYTF. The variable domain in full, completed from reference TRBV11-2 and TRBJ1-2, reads EAGVAQSPRYKIIEKRQSVAFWCNPISGHATLYWYQQILGQGPKLLIQFQNNGVVDDSQLPKDRFSAERLKGVDSTLKIQPAKLEDSAVYLCASSSLTGWMGYTFGSGTRLTVV.